Listed here are 18 T cell receptor beta chains from one sample, sequenced in a study of spatial heterogeneity in lung cancer (dated by TCRdb to between 2018 and 2021). Explained via the paper, the time point label denotes: sample taken at primary tumor resection. TCR sequencing used whole RNA extracted from tumor and nontumor lung tissue, or from cryopreserved PBMC samples, without cell sorting. The library was built by means of 5' RACE. The sample was run on a NextSeq 500. TCRdb reworked the public reads: Q25 trimming with fastp, MiXCR clone assembly, productive beta chains retained. Merged by CDR3 protein, the rows form single entries marked with the most common genes and DNA. This sample gives thousands of distinct CDR3 sequences in total; approximately 4.4% of them show up just once. Clones ranked in the top ten supply under 35% of the sample. Material: normal lung tissue next to the tumor, obtained at surgery. The receptors derive from a female donor with early-stage non-small cell lung cancer.

By proportion, this clonotype is medium-sized. Being off target in a library aimed at alpha chains, this beta chain has a size of little meaning. The V call is TRBV5-1, the J call TRBJ2-7; possibly TRBD1 or TRBD2 for D (5 bases each). The CDR3 has 16 amino acids. CDR1 and CDR2 (germline): SGHRS, YFSETQ. V was trimmed by 4 bases and J by 4 bases, leaving 21 bases between them. CDR3 region: CASSPGTASSGYEQYF. The CDR3 DNA sequence: TGCGCCAGCAGCCCAGGGACCGCCAGCTCGGGGTACGAGCAGTACTTC.

In its sample, this clonotype is medium-sized. For a library built for alpha chains, this beta chain is a stray read; little rests on its size. The genes are TRBV5-6 and TRBJ1-4, with D unclear. V lost 4 bases, J lost 0 bases, and 7 bases lay in between. Germline V gene lookup returns CDR1 SGHDT and CDR2 YYEEEE. This CDR3 is built from 14 residues. The CDR3 reads CASSGIATNEKLFF. The CDR3 nucleotides read TGTGCCAGCAGCGGGATTGCAACTAATGAAAAACTGTTTTTT. Full variable domain (outside the CDR3, taken from reference TRBV5-6 and TRBJ1-4): DAGVTQSPTHLIKTRGQQVTLRCSPKSGHDTVSWYQQALGQGPQFIFQYYEEEERQRGNFPDRFSGHQFPNYSSELNVNALLLGDSALYLCASSGIATNEKLFFGSGTQLSVL.

Regarding this clonotype: Being off target in a library aimed at alpha chains, this beta chain has a size of little meaning. The J gene is TRBJ1-1, the V gene TRBV19, with D unresolved. CDR3 length: 13 amino acids. V lost 8 bases and J lost 4, with 14 bases in between. Germline-derived CDR1 and CDR2 are LNHDA and SQIVND (reference sequence). CDR3 residues: CASLRPLSTEAFF. In DNA form, the CDR3 reads TGTGCCAGTCTTAGGCCCCTCAGCACTGAAGCTTTCTTT.

In this sample, this clonotype turned up many times. This beta chain appears as a stray read in a library generated for alpha chains; its size is not informative. The CDR3 is CASRLGDYNEQFF. The DNA for the CDR3 is TGCGCCAGCAGGCTAGGGGACTACAATGAGCAGTTCTTC. The genes are TRBV5-1 and TRBJ2-1; possibly TRBD1 for D (5 bases). This CDR3 contains 13 residues. V was clipped by 5 bases and J by 3 bases, with 9 bases between them. The germline V gene has CDR1 SGHRS and CDR2 YFSETQ.

By share, this clonotype counts as medium-sized. As an off-target read in a library built for alpha chains, this beta chain has a frequency of little significance. The chain employs TRBV6-5 and TRBJ2-3, with TRBD2 identical over 9 bases. Per the germline V gene, CDR1 is MNHEY and CDR2 is SVGAGI. V lost 2 bases, J lost 2 bases, and 17 bases stayed unmatched. The CDR3 length is 20 residues. The CDR3 here is CASSYASGSGGTYSTDTQYF. The CDR3 region has the DNA TGTGCCAGCAGTTACGCCTCGGGGAGCGGGGGGACCTACTCCACAGATACGCAGTATTTT.

This clonotype was observed at least ten times. Little can be read into the size of this beta chain, an off-target read in a library designed for alpha chains. The chain links TRBV28 to TRBJ2-2; 7 bases agree with TRBD1. Germline CDR1 and CDR2: MDHEN and SYDVKM. V shed 10 bases and J 6 bases; nucleotides not matched to a gene: 8. The CDR3 consists of 13 residues. CDR3 sequence (DNA): TGTGCCACCGGGACAGATCAACCCGGGGAGCTGTTTTTT. Its translation is CATGTDQPGELFF.

This clonotype is classed as medium-sized. This beta chain turned up in a library designed for alpha chains; as an off-target read, its abundance says little. The chain joins TRBV29-1 to TRBJ2-7; D is unclear. The germline V gene encodes CDR1 SQVTM and CDR2 ANQGSEA. V was trimmed by 5 bases and J by 2 bases, leaving 10 bases between them. The CDR3 spans 12 residues. This chain's CDR3 is CSVLGQAYEQYF. For the CDR3, the DNA is TGCAGCGTTCTAGGGCAAGCCTACGAGCAGTACTTC.

This clonotype is judged medium-sized (0.01 to 0.1%). Being off target in a library aimed at alpha chains, this beta chain has a size of little meaning. The chain has TRBV2 and TRBJ2-2; 11 nucleotides line up with TRBD1. Trimming cost V 9 bases and J 6 bases; bases outside gene matches: 3. Germline loops: CDR1 SNHLY, CDR2 FYNNEI. This CDR3 contains 13 residues. CDR3 in amino acids: CARGQGDAGELFF. CDR3 coding DNA: TGTGCCAGGGGACAGGGGGACGCCGGGGAGCTGTTTTTT.

This clonotype was counted at least ten times. For a library built for alpha chains, this beta chain is a stray read; little rests on its size. The chain is built from TRBV18 and TRBJ1-4, with D unclear. Germline V gene lookup returns CDR1 KGHSH and CDR2 LQKENI. Trimming left V 8 bases short and J 0 bases short, with 10 bases between. CDR3 length: 14 amino acids. This CDR3 reads CASAPAPTNEKLFF. The CDR3 nucleotides are TGTGCCAGCGCTCCGGCTCCAACTAATGAAAAACTGTTTTTT. Filled out from reference TRBV18 and TRBJ1-4, the complete variable domain reads NAGVMQNPRHLVRRRGQEARLRCSPMKGHSHVYWYRQLPEEGLKFMVYLQKENIIDESGMPKERFSAEFPKEGPSILRIQQVVRGDSAAYFCASAPAPTNEKLFFGSGTQLSVL.

In its sample, this clonotype is medium-sized. Being off target in a library aimed at alpha chains, this beta chain has a size of little meaning. The J gene is TRBJ2-7, the V gene TRBV12-3 or TRBV12-4; either TRBD1 or TRBD2 may supply D (5 bases each). V was clipped by 3 bases and J by 6 bases, with 9 bases between them. This CDR3 spans 12 amino acids. CDR3 in amino acids: CASSLVRGEQYF. CDR3 DNA sequence: TGTGCCAGCAGTTTGGTGAGGGGCGAGCAGTACTTC.

Concerning this clonotype: The library was prepared for alpha chains; this beta chain is a stray read, so its frequency means little. This rearrangement joins TRBV4-2 to TRBJ1-4; no clear D gene. Germline assignment: CDR1 LGHNA and CDR2 YNFKEQ. Trimming shortened V by 0 bases and J by 8 bases, and 13 bases separated the two germline ends. CDR3 size: 15 residues. The CDR3 coding sequence is TGTGCCAGCAGCCAAGACCACGCAGGTGGAGAAAAACTGTTTTTT. Encoded protein: CASSQDHAGGEKLFF.

For this clonotype: This beta chain slipped into a library made for alpha chains as a stray read, so its size is not meaningful. V is TRBV13 and J is TRBJ1-6; 7 nucleotides match TRBD1. This CDR3 is 18 amino acids long. With V trimmed by 1 base and J by 7 bases, 13 bases remained unmatched. Germline assignment: CDR1 PRHDT and CDR2 FYEKMQ (reference sequence). The CDR3 loop reads CASSLEVFLGTENSPLHF. The CDR3 nucleotides read TGTGCCAGCAGCTTAGAAGTCTTTTTGGGGACAGAGAATTCACCCCTCCACTTT. Complete variable domain (other parts from reference TRBV13 and TRBJ1-6): AAGVIQSPRHLIKEKRETATLKCYPIPRHDTVYWYQQGPGQDPQFLISFYEKMQSDKGSIPDRFSAQQFSDYHSELNMSSLELGDSALYFCASSLEVFLGTENSPLHFGNGTRLTVT.

By its share, this clonotype is medium-sized. This beta chain slipped into a library made for alpha chains as a stray read, so its size is not meaningful. The chain employs TRBV24-1 and TRBJ1-1; 7 bases are a match to TRBD1. The CDR3 totals 14 residues. V lost 2 bases to trimming and J lost 3 bases; unmatched junction nucleotides: 2. Germline V gene data show CDR1 as KGHDR and CDR2 as SFDVKD. In DNA, the CDR3 is TGTGCCACCAGTGATTCAACAGGGGACACTGAAGCTTTCTTT. Translated: CATSDSTGDTEAFF.

Relative to its sample, this clonotype is large. Found in a library prepared for alpha chains, this beta chain is an off-target read, and its abundance has little meaning. J is TRBJ1-2 and V is TRBV14; 9 bases align to TRBD1. This CDR3 has 17 amino acids. Germline V CDR1 and CDR2: SGHDN, FVKESK. V gave up 1 base and J gave up 3 bases; unmatched junction bases: 9. CDR3 loop: CASSQAGTGPRDYGYTF. The CDR3 DNA follows: TGTGCCAGCAGCCAAGCCGGGACAGGGCCCCGGGACTATGGCTACACCTTC.

This clonotype was found many times. A library made for alpha chains picked up this beta chain off target, so its size means little. The J gene is TRBJ2-5, the V gene TRBV7-6; TRBD1 aligns across 10 bases. Germline V CDR1 and CDR2: SGHVS, FNYEAQ. The CDR3 extends over 20 amino acids. J lost 4 bases, V lost 5 bases, and 22 bases had no gene match. CDR3 amino acids: CASSPSGGTGVQDFGETQYF. For the CDR3, the DNA is TGTGCCAGCAGCCCGTCAGGAGGGACAGGGGTTCAAGATTTCGGAGAGACCCAGTACTTC. Looking up the rest from reference TRBV7-6 and TRBJ2-5 gives the full variable domain: GAGVSQSPRYKVTKRGQDVALRCDPISGHVSLYWYRQALGQGPEFLTYFNYEAQQDKSGLPNDRFSAERPEGSISTLTIQRTEQRDSAMYRCASSPSGGTGVQDFGETQYFGPGTRLLVL.

The sample holds a few counts of this clonotype. The library was built for alpha chains, so this beta chain is an off-target read and its size means little. The V gene is TRBV11-1, the J gene TRBJ2-5, with D unclear. V lost 2 bases and J lost 2, with 12 bases in between. The CDR3 sequence is 15 residues long. CDR1 SGHAT and CDR2 FQDESV come from the germline V gene (reference sequence). For the CDR3, the DNA is TGTGCCAGCAGCTTATCAGTCGGCCTTCAAGAGACCCAGTACTTC. Its translation is CASSLSVGLQETQYF.

As regards this clonotype: This beta chain is a stray sequence in a library constructed for alpha chains; its clone size is not meaningful. V gene TRBV5-6 combines with J gene TRBJ1-4; possibly TRBD1 for D (5 bases). Germline CDR1 and CDR2: SGHDT and YYEEEE. Trimming cost V 3 bases and J 3 bases, with 15 bases left between them. This CDR3 region has 16 residues. The CDR3 reads CASSSPSQGSNEKLFF. CDR3 in DNA: TGTGCCAGCAGCTCCCCGTCGCAGGGCTCTAATGAAAAACTGTTTTTT. The complete variable domain, with remaining parts taken from reference TRBV5-6 and TRBJ1-4, reads DAGVTQSPTHLIKTRGQQVTLRCSPKSGHDTVSWYQQALGQGPQFIFQYYEEEERQRGNFPDRFSGHQFPNYSSELNVNALLLGDSALYLCASSSPSQGSNEKLFFGSGTQLSVL.

This clonotype qualifies as medium-sized. Since it is a stray read in a library aimed at alpha chains, this beta chain has a size that is not meaningful. This chain links TRBV3-1 with TRBJ2-5; possible D gene TRBD2, 5 bases. Germline CDR1 is LGHDT and CDR2 is YNNKEL (reference sequence). The CDR3 totals 13 residues. V shed 1 base and J shed 5 bases, with 8 bases lying between them. The CDR3, as DNA: TGTGCCAGCAGCCAAGGACCGGGGGAGACCCAGTACTTC. It encodes CASSQGPGETQYF.